This T cell receptor (beta chain) was recorded in a study of a mutant IDH1 vaccine in newly diagnosed glioma. Study summary: Before enrollment, patients got radiotherapy alone, temozolomide alone, or mostly the combination.

The assay was immunoSEQ multiplex PCR, and TCRdb's table has in-frame clones only and misses some. The sample lists about 92,000 clones, 83% seen once, with approximately 7% in the top ten. The time point denotes: baseline, week 1 (first vaccination visit). Treatment defined: pre-vaccination baseline after standard-of-care therapy. New astrocytomas of WHO grade 3 or 4 that were IDH1-mutant and ATRX-lost were found in the donors. Looked up from germline, CDR1 is GTSNPN and CDR2 is SVGIG (reference sequence). The CDR3 consists of 14 residues. The V and J ends lost 3 bases and 7 bases, in that order; junction bases with no gene match: 11.

The chain couples TRBV30 to TRBJ1-2, with 7 positions matching TRBD1. The source of this sequence is a woman in her 50s with glioma. The sequenced sample was PBMCs, obtained from a glioma patient treated with radiotherapy, temozolomide or both. The CDR3, as DNA: TGTGCCTGGAGAGCGAACAGGGGCGTCGGTGGCTACACCTTC. It translates to CAWRANRGVGGYTF.